This T cell receptor (beta chain) was observed in a study of shared clonotypes between healthy human individuals. Whole-study results and caveats: Sample collection involved blood only; tissue repertoires are likely different.

The authors split each subset's genomic DNA evenly across several immunoSEQ plates. Profiled with immunoSEQ multiplex PCR; TCRdb holds only in-frame clones, not every one. The table records a few million clones, approximately 95% of them present only once. With respect to this clone: Its specificity is unknown.

The CDR3 runs to 17 residues. V was clipped by 3 bases and J by 1 base; unmatched bases: 6. Germline assignment: CDR1 GTSNPN and CDR2 SVGIG (reference sequence). The sequence derives from a man between 18 and 35 years old in good health. Some clones in this sample may be carry-over from other donors' samples. V gene TRBV30 combines with J gene TRBJ2-3, with 14 bases identical to TRBD2. The sequencing input was naive CD4+ T cells from PBMCs. As for subset: CD45RA+ positively selected. The CDR3 is CAWRGLAGEVGTDTQYF. CDR3 in DNA: TGTGCCTGGAGGGGACTAGCGGGAGAGGTGGGCACAGATACGCAGTATTTT.